This TCR beta chain comes out of a study of patients and donors after allogeneic stem cell transplantation. TCRdb reanalysed the RT-PCR reads using MiXCR and keeps one entry per CDR3 protein. The profile covers some 880,000 distinct CDR3 sequences, with approximately 19% appearing a single time and about 6% taken by the ten largest. This clonotype was observed at least ten times. The clonotype originates from a human donor who was either an allogeneic HSCT recipient or a stem cell or donor lymphocyte infusion donor (not recorded which). It is not recorded whose cells these are; they may come from a transplant donor. The sample was blood, either unsorted or a sorted T cell fraction (not recorded which).

The DNA of the CDR3 is TGTGCCAGCAGTGTACGATTCGGACTAGCGGGAACATACGAGCAGTACTTC. This encodes CASSVRFGLAGTYEQYF. This chain links TRBV27 with TRBJ2-7; 12 bases are shared with TRBD2. J gave up 4 bases and V 5 bases, and 12 bases lay outside the gene matches. The germline V gene has CDR1 MNHEY and CDR2 SMNVEV (reference sequence). The CDR3 covers 17 residues.